The 13 T cell receptor beta chains given below trace back to one sample, sequenced in a study of shared clonotypes between healthy human individuals. Assay used: immunoSEQ multiplex PCR; TCRdb lists only in-frame clones, some missing. The sample gives hundreds of thousands of clones, roughly 77% of which show up once; about 13% is in the top ten. Sequencing used PBMCs. The receptors were sampled from a woman aged 40-49 years in good health. Some clones in this sample may be carry-over from other donors' samples.

The chain links TRBV7-9 to TRBJ2-5, with 8 nucleotides matching TRBD1. The germline V gene encodes CDR1 SEHNR and CDR2 FQNEAQ (reference sequence). The trim removed 5 bases at V and 3 bases at J, leaving 11 bases unmatched. The CDR3 totals 16 residues. The CDR3 region is CASSRPRTGWEETQYF. The CDR3 DNA follows: TGTGCCAGCAGCAGACCAAGGACAGGGTGGGAAGAGACCCAGTACTTC.

The chain links TRBV29-1 to TRBJ2-7, with D possibly being TRBD1 or TRBD2 (8 bases each). Germline V gene sequence: CDR1 SQVTM, CDR2 ANQGSEA. The V end lost 7 bases, the J end lost 2 bases, and 21 bases lay between the germline ends. CDR3 length equals 15 residues. In DNA form, the CDR3 reads TGCAGCGCCGGGGGGGCCGGACAGGGACCCTACGAGCAGTACTTC. Its translation: CSAGGAGQGPYEQYF.

This rearrangement joins TRBV29-1 to TRBJ1-1; D is possibly TRBD1 (5 bases). The germline V gene encodes CDR1 SQVTM and CDR2 ANQGSEA. This CDR3 is built from 14 residues. V dropped 5 bases and J dropped 2 bases, with 15 bases sitting between them. The DNA for the CDR3 is TGCAGCGTTTCTTCTTGGGGGGTTAACACTGAAGCTTTCTTT. Its translation: CSVSSWGVNTEAFF.

The rearrangement uses TRBV15 and TRBJ2-1; D possibly corresponds to TRBD2 (6 bases). The CDR3 consists of 14 residues. V was cut by 2 bases and J by 7 bases, with 12 bases left in between. The germline V gene has CDR1 LNHNV and CDR2 YYDKDF (reference sequence). DNA of the CDR3: TGTGCCACCAGCAGACCGACTAGTTCGAATGAGCAGTTCTTC. It is translated as CATSRPTSSNEQFF.

This clone came up once. The chain uses TRBV23-1 and TRBJ1-2, with unresolved D. TRBV23-1 is classed as an ORF, of uncertain function. This CDR3 comprises 16 residues. The germline V and J ends were trimmed by 0 bases and 1 base, with 12 bases remaining between them. CDR3 region: CASSQSGDGINYGYTF. The CDR3 coding sequence is TGCGCCAGCAGTCAATCGGGAGACGGAATTAACTATGGCTACACCTTC.

V usage is TRBV7-3 and J usage is TRBJ2-1, with D perhaps being TRBD1 or TRBD2 (5 bases each). The CDR3 has 17 amino acids. Per germline, CDR1 SGHTA and CDR2 FQGTGA. V lost 1 base and J 7 bases, leaving 20 bases between the germline ends. The DNA of the CDR3 is TGTGCCAGCAGCTTAAAGGGGATGGGGCAGCCGGGGAATGAGCAGTTCTTC. Its translation is CASSLKGMGQPGNEQFF.

This chain uses TRBV27 with TRBJ2-7; D remains unclear. From germline, CDR1 is MNHEY and CDR2 SMNVEV (reference sequence). CDR3 length equals 14 residues. The germline V and J ends were trimmed by 7 bases and 0 bases, with 13 bases remaining between them. The CDR3 DNA is TGTGCCAGCAAGACGACGGACCTCTCCTACGAGCAGTACTTC. Amino acid sequence: CASKTTDLSYEQYF.

V and J are TRBV6-5 and TRBJ1-1; 9 bases fit TRBD1. Germline loops: CDR1 MNHEY, CDR2 SVGAGI. The V gene end was trimmed by 6 bases and the J gene end by 5 bases; junction bases not matched to a gene: 7. This CDR3 has 14 residues. CDR3 in amino acids: CASSRGQGRTEAFF. The CDR3 DNA reads as TGTGCCAGCAGCCGAGGACAGGGGAGGACTGAAGCTTTCTTT.

V gene TRBV9 combines with J gene TRBJ1-6; 8 bases match TRBD1. With V trimmed by 3 bases and J by 10 bases, 9 bases remained unmatched. This CDR3 has 15 amino acids. The germline gives CDR1 SGDLS, CDR2 YYNGEE. CDR3 sequence (DNA): TGTGCCAGCAGCGCCTACGACAGGGGAGACTCACCCCTCCACTTT. Translation gives CASSAYDRGDSPLHF.

The chain joins TRBV10-3 to TRBJ2-6; D possibly matches TRBD1 or TRBD2 (5 bases each). Germline-derived CDR1 and CDR2 are ENHRY and SYGVKD. This CDR3 has 15 amino acids. Trimming removed 2 bases from V and 2 bases from J, with 7 bases in between. The CDR3 region has the DNA TGTGCCATCAGTGAGGGGGGTACTGGGGCCAACGTCCTGACTTTC. It codes for CAISEGGTGANVLTF.

In its sample, this clone was seen many times. The chain uses TRBV19 and TRBJ2-7; the D is unclear. This CDR3 has 16 amino acids. V lost 4 bases and J lost 0, with 16 bases in between. In germline, CDR1 is LNHDA, CDR2 SQIVND (reference sequence). CDR3 amino acids: CASSTIPTPGSYEQYF. The CDR3 region has the DNA TGTGCCAGTAGTACCATCCCCACGCCGGGCTCCTACGAGCAGTACTTC.

CDR3 sequence: CASSLEPSGRGSNYGYTF. CDR3 nucleotides: TGTGCCAGCAGCTTGGAACCTTCGGGCAGGGGGTCTAACTATGGCTACACCTTC. The chain is built from TRBV5-5 and TRBJ1-2, with 7 bases lining up with TRBD1. Germline V gene lookup returns CDR1 SGHKS and CDR2 YYEKEE (reference sequence). The CDR3 consists of 18 residues. After removal of 0 bases from V and 0 bases from J, the junction contained 11 bases not matched to a gene.

This rearrangement joins TRBV18 to TRBJ2-2; D perhaps matches TRBD2 (6 bases). CDR3 length: 15 residues. Between the trimmed V and J ends, which lost 3 bases and 1 base, there was a span of 9 bases. Germline CDR1 KGHSH, CDR2 LQKENI. CDR3: CASSPWRENTGELFF. The CDR3 coding sequence is TGTGCCAGCTCACCCTGGCGGGAGAACACCGGGGAGCTGTTTTTT.